A single sample gave rise to the 28 T cell receptor beta chains below, sequenced in a study of blood T cell repertoires in COVID-19. Profiling relied on immunoSEQ multiplex PCR, and the TCRdb table lists in-frame clones only, not all of them. The sample carries around 250,000 clones, over 80% recorded once. The source material was PBMCs or T cells enriched from blood (not recorded which). All receptors derive from a human donor in a cohort exposed to, infected with or recovered from COVID-19 (not recorded which). The donor label of this sample is uncertain.

The chain recombines TRBV7-8 with TRBJ1-4, with D maybe TRBD1 (5 bases). V shed 5 bases and J shed 10 bases, with 20 bases lying between them. The germline V gene has CDR1 SGHVS and CDR2 FQNEAQ. This CDR3 contains 15 residues. The chain's CDR3 is CASSQGRTRVPKLFF. The CDR3 DNA is TGTGCCAGCAGCCAAGGGCGGACCAGGGTTCCAAAACTGTTTTTT.

The gene calls are TRBV7-2 and TRBJ1-2; a weak D match, TRBD1 (6 bases). Germline V CDR1 and CDR2: SGHTA, FQGNSA. This CDR3 is 16 amino acids long. V lost 3 bases, J lost 1 base, and 15 bases lay in between. CDR3 DNA: TGTGCCAGCAGCTTCGACGGTCGGACAGATAACTATGGCTACACCTTC. This sequence encodes CASSFDGRTDNYGYTF.

The chain links TRBV27 to TRBJ1-6, with 7 bases fitting TRBD1. Germline V gives CDR1 MNHEY, CDR2 SMNVEV (reference sequence). CDR3 length: 16 residues. With V trimmed by 1 base and J by 4 bases, 4 bases remained unmatched. CDR3 DNA: TGTGCCAGCAGTTTATACGGGACAGTGTATAATTCACCCCTCCACTTT. It is translated as CASSLYGTVYNSPLHF.

This chain connects TRBV6-1 to TRBJ2-7; 9 bases align to TRBD1. The junction had 14 bases not matched to a gene; V was cut back by 0 bases and J by 5 bases. The CDR3 is 18 residues long. The germline V gene has CDR1 MNHNS and CDR2 SASEGT. The CDR3 here is CASSEAVTGGGLGDEQYF. The CDR3, as DNA: TGTGCCAGCAGTGAAGCGGTAACAGGGGGCGGATTAGGGGACGAGCAGTACTTC.

The rearrangement links TRBV7-9 to TRBJ2-5, with D hard to call. V lost 1 base, J lost 2 bases, and 11 bases lay in between. This CDR3 is built from 15 residues. Germline values: CDR1 SEHNR, CDR2 FQNEAQ (reference sequence). This CDR3 reads CASSLDPGRQETQYF. DNA for the CDR3: TGTGCCAGCAGCTTAGACCCGGGTAGACAAGAGACCCAGTACTTC.

J is TRBJ2-7 and V is TRBV7-9, with D possibly TRBD1 on 6 matching bases. The CDR3 loop spans 16 amino acids. Trimming removed 3 bases at V and 3 bases at J, with 18 bases between. CDR1 is SEHNR and CDR2 is FQNEAQ in the germline V gene (reference sequence). The CDR3 protein is CASSFFGTRVLYEQYF. Written as DNA, the CDR3 is TGTGCCAGCAGCTTTTTCGGGACAAGGGTCCTCTACGAGCAGTACTTC. The variable domain in full, with the rest retrieved from reference TRBV7-9 and TRBJ2-7, is DTGVSQNPRHKITKRGQNVTFRCDPISEHNRLYWYRQTLGQGPEFLTYFQNEAQLEKSRLLSDRFSAERPKGSFSTLEIQRTEQGDSAMYLCASSFFGTRVLYEQYFGPGTRLTVT.

The chain recombines TRBV10-3 with TRBJ1-2; the D gene is possibly TRBD1 (6 bases). Deletions cut 6 bases from V and 6 bases from J, with 17 bases between. The CDR3 sequence is 14 residues long. Germline CDR1 and CDR2: ENHRY and SYGVKD. The DNA for the CDR3 is TGTGCCATCAGCGCTGACAGGATCTCCCATGGCTACACCTTC. Protein product: CAISADRISHGYTF.

The chain has TRBV7-9 and TRBJ1-1, with D hard to call. V was trimmed by 6 bases and J by 6 bases, leaving 11 bases between them. The CDR3 is 12 residues long. Germline V gene data show CDR1 as SEHNR and CDR2 as FQNEAQ (reference sequence). CDR3 sequence: CASSTGSPEAFF. The DNA for the CDR3 is TGTGCCAGCAGTACCGGGTCTCCTGAAGCTTTCTTT.

V gene TRBV2 combines with J gene TRBJ2-5; TRBD2 might be the D (5 bases). CDR3 length: 12 residues. Germline values: CDR1 SNHLY, CDR2 FYNNEI. V lost 7 bases to trimming and J lost 5 bases, with 11 bases between them. For the CDR3, the DNA is TGTGCCAGCAAGGAGGTTGGGGAGACCCAGTACTTC. It is translated as CASKEVGETQYF. Combining the CDR3 with reference TRBV2 and TRBJ2-5 gives the whole variable domain EPEVTQTPSHQVTQMGQEVILRCVPISNHLYFYWYRQILGQKVEFLVSFYNNEISEKSEIFDDQFSVERPDGSNFTLKIRSTKLEDSAMYFCASKEVGETQYFGPGTRLLVL.

The rearrangement links TRBV27 to TRBJ1-1, with 7 nucleotides matching TRBD1. CDR1 and CDR2 from the germline V gene are MNHEY and SMNVEV (reference sequence). V trimming: 6 bases; J trimming: 1 base; junction bases outside the gene matches: 2. CDR3 size: 13 residues. The CDR3 sequence is CASRQGSNTEAFF. The CDR3 DNA reads as TGTGCCAGCAGACAGGGGTCGAACACTGAAGCTTTCTTT.

The chain recombines TRBV4-2 with TRBJ1-4; D ambiguous. V shed 8 bases and J shed 8 bases, with 21 bases lying between them. Germline V gene lookup returns CDR1 LGHNA and CDR2 YNFKEQ. This CDR3 comprises 15 residues. The CDR3 region is CASRKDSKREEKLFF. The CDR3 region has the DNA TGTGCCAGCCGCAAAGACTCCAAAAGGGAGGAAAAACTGTTTTTT.

This rearrangement joins TRBV13 to TRBJ1-6; 7 nucleotides line up with TRBD1. Germline CDR1 PRHDT, CDR2 FYEKMQ (reference sequence). The ends lost 5 bases at V and 9 bases at J; junction bases unmatched: 7. The CDR3 consists of 14 residues. CDR3 nucleotide sequence: TGTGCCAGCAGCCCCGGGACAGCCAGTTCACCCCTCCACTTT. Translation: CASSPGTASSPLHF.

This clone has more than one count but fewer than ten. The chain employs TRBV4-3 and TRBJ1-2, with TRBD1 matching 8 bases. J gave up 6 bases and V 0 bases, and 6 bases lay outside the gene matches. CDR1 is LGHNA and CDR2 is YSLEER in the germline V gene. The CDR3 spans 15 residues. CDR3 sequence reads: CASSQDWTGLNGYTF. CDR3 in DNA: TGCGCCAGCAGCCAAGATTGGACAGGGCTGAATGGCTACACCTTC.

The V and J genes are TRBV7-2 and TRBJ1-5, with TRBD1 as a possible D gene (6 bases). Germline V gives CDR1 SGHTA, CDR2 FQGNSA. CDR3 length equals 13 residues. Trimming removed 8 bases from V and 2 bases from J, with 10 bases in between. Written as DNA, the CDR3 is TGTGCCAGCGGATACAGGGGCAATCAGCCCCAGCATTTT. Amino acids: CASGYRGNQPQHF.

The chain is built from TRBV12-5 and TRBJ1-2; 7 bases map to TRBD1. The germline CDR1 and CDR2 sequences are LGHNT and FRNRAP. This CDR3 contains 13 residues. V was clipped by 4 bases and J by 4 bases; unmatched bases: 3. For the CDR3, the DNA is TGTGCTAGTGGTTGGGACAGTTCCTATGGCTACACCTTC. It is translated as CASGWDSSYGYTF. Filled out from reference TRBV12-5 and TRBJ1-2, the complete variable domain reads DARVTQTPRHKVTEMGQEVTMRCQPILGHNTVFWYRQTMMQGLELLAYFRNRAPLDDSGMPKDRFSAEMPDATLATLKIQPSEPRDSAVYFCASGWDSSYGYTFGSGTRLTVV.

The rearrangement uses TRBV7-9 and TRBJ1-1; TRBD1 might be the D (6 bases). V gave up 1 base and J gave up 4 bases, with 10 bases separating them. The CDR3 contains 14 residues. Germline lookup yields CDR1 SEHNR and CDR2 FQNEAQ (reference sequence). This CDR3 reads CASSLGDTGTEAFF. The CDR3 DNA is TGTGCCAGCAGCTTAGGGGACACGGGCACTGAAGCTTTCTTT.

The V and J genes are TRBV6-5 and TRBJ1-5; 8 bases match TRBD1. The CDR3 contains 14 residues. Germline loops: CDR1 MNHEY, CDR2 SVGAGI. V lost 6 bases, J lost 6 bases, and 7 bases stayed unmatched. The CDR3 DNA sequence: TGTGCCAGCAGCTCGGGACAGGAGACTCAGCCCCAGCATTTT. This codes for CASSSGQETQPQHF.

This chain links TRBV7-2 with TRBJ2-7, with 9 bases lining up with TRBD2. Per the germline V gene, CDR1 is SGHTA and CDR2 is FQGNSA. After removal of 6 bases from V and 2 bases from J, the junction contained 8 bases not matched to a gene. The CDR3 has 15 residues. CDR3 region: CASRAGGMRAYEQYF. Here the CDR3 DNA reads TGTGCCAGCAGAGCGGGGGGTATGAGAGCCTACGAGCAGTACTTC.

This chain links TRBV3-1 (or the pseudogene TRBV3-2) with TRBJ1-4; a weak D match, TRBD1 (5 bases). CDR3 length equals 15 residues. CDR1 is LGHDT and CDR2 is YNNKEL in the germline V gene (reference sequence). Trimming removed 0 bases from V and 5 bases from J, with 10 bases in between. The chain's CDR3 is CASSQDLPGNEKLFF. The CDR3, as DNA: TGTGCCAGCAGCCAAGATTTGCCAGGGAATGAAAAACTGTTTTTT.

The chain joins TRBV9 to TRBJ1-1; D gene uncertain. In germline, CDR1 is SGDLS, CDR2 YYNGEE. V was cut by 2 bases and J by 3 bases, with 14 bases left in between. The CDR3 sequence is 15 residues long. The CDR3, as DNA: TGTGCCAGCAGCGTGGATGAGGGCCCAGACACTGAAGCTTTCTTT. Translating it yields CASSVDEGPDTEAFF.

This chain links TRBV2 with TRBJ2-2; TRBD2 might be the D (5 bases). This CDR3 has 13 residues. V dropped 8 bases and J dropped 3 bases, with 10 bases sitting between them. CDR1 is SNHLY and CDR2 is FYNNEI in the germline V gene. The CDR3 DNA follows: TGTGCCAGCTATCCCGGGGACACCGGGGAGCTGTTTTTT. Translating it yields CASYPGDTGELFF.

This chain connects TRBV6-4 to TRBJ2-4; 7 nucleotides match TRBD1. The CDR3 extends over 15 amino acids. From germline, CDR1 is MRHNA and CDR2 SNTAGT. V was pared by 3 bases and J by 6 bases, with 8 bases of the junction left unmatched. This CDR3 is CASSESTGESNIQYF. The DNA for the CDR3 is TGTGCCAGCAGTGAGTCAACAGGGGAGTCAAACATTCAGTACTTC.

The chain couples TRBV5-5 to TRBJ1-6; D remains unclear. Germline V gives CDR1 SGHKS, CDR2 YYEKEE (reference sequence). Trimming stripped 3 bases from V and 7 bases from J, with 14 bases between. The CDR3 runs 15 residues. This chain's CDR3 is CASSSYGSSNSPLHF. The CDR3 nucleotides are TGTGCCAGCAGCTCGTACGGGTCCTCCAATTCACCCCTCCACTTT.

The chain has TRBV5-5 and TRBJ1-1; the match to TRBD1 covers 9 bases. The CDR3 has 15 residues. V was clipped by 5 bases and J by 0 bases; unmatched bases: 5. Germline CDR1 reads SGHKS; CDR2 reads YYEKEE (reference sequence). The CDR3 coding sequence is TGTGCCAGCAGGACCGGGACAGGGATGAACACTGAAGCTTTCTTT. It yields the protein CASRTGTGMNTEAFF.

The chain has TRBV6-2 or TRBV6-3 and TRBJ2-5; 15 bases line up with TRBD2. The germline gives CDR1 MNHEY, CDR2 SVGEGT. The CDR3 length is 17 residues. Unmatched junction bases numbered 6, after V lost 2 bases and J lost 5 bases. This CDR3 is CASSYGLAGGPTETQYF. The CDR3 DNA is TGTGCCAGCAGTTACGGACTAGCGGGGGGGCCTACCGAGACCCAGTACTTC.

V gene TRBV24-1 combines with J gene TRBJ2-7; TRBD1 aligns across 7 bases. The germline gives CDR1 KGHDR, CDR2 SFDVKD. There are 13 residues in the CDR3. V was clipped by 4 bases and J by 5 bases; unmatched bases: 4. The CDR3 region has the DNA TGTGCCACCAGTGACTCGACAGGGAACGAGCAGTACTTC. Its protein product is CATSDSTGNEQYF.

The chain links TRBV19 to TRBJ2-3; 8 bases match TRBD1. V gave up 8 bases and J gave up 0 bases; unmatched junction bases: 7. This CDR3 spans 15 amino acids. Looked up from germline, CDR1 is LNHDA and CDR2 is SQIVND (reference sequence). In nucleotides, the CDR3 is TGTGCCAGTTCCCGACGACAGGGGAGCACAGATACGCAGTATTTT. It codes for CASSRRQGSTDTQYF.

The chain has TRBV18 and TRBJ2-1, with TRBD2 identical over 8 bases. Per germline, CDR1 KGHSH and CDR2 LQKENI. This CDR3 spans 15 amino acids. J gave up 7 bases and V 0 bases, and 5 bases lay outside the gene matches. The CDR3 protein is CASSPPAGGVNEQFF. The CDR3 DNA is TGTGCCAGCTCACCACCGGCGGGGGGTGTAAATGAGCAGTTCTTC.